This T cell receptor (beta chain) derives from a study of CD8+ T cells in alopecia areata. The CDR3 is 14 amino acids. Germline V gives CDR1 MNHNY, CDR2 SVGAGI (reference sequence). Trimming left V 4 bases short and J 0 bases short, with 9 bases between. This clone has ten or more counts. Antigen: not known. The study, taken as a whole, reports: Normal scalp had lower clonality than lesional scalp, with alopecia totalis/universalis lesions showing this most strongly.

Following extraction, RNA underwent reverse transcription to cDNA, which served as the sequencing template. Sequencing was performed with immunoSEQ multiplex PCR; in TCRdb, only in-frame clones are kept and a portion is missing. The table shows around 190,000 clones, with roughly 50% occurring only once. The clonotype comes from a human donor in good health. The sample consisted of CD8+ T cells sorted from blood. This sequence joins TRBV6-6 and TRBJ2-5; D is unresolved. This chain's CDR3 is CASSSRPYQETQYF. CDR3 bases: TGTGCCAGCAGTTCTCGGCCGTACCAAGAGACCCAGTACTTC.